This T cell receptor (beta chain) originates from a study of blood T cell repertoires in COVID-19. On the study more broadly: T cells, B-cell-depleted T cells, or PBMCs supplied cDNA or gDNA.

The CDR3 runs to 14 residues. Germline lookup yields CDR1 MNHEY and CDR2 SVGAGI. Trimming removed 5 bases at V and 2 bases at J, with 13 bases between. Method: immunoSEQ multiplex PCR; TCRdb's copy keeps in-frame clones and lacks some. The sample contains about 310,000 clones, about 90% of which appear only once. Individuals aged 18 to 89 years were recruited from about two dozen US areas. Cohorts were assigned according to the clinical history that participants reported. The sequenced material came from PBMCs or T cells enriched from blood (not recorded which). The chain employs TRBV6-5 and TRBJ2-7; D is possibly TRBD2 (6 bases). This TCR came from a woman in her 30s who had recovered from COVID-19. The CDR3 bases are TGTGCCAGCAGTCTCGGGACTCCTACCTACGAGCAGTACTTC. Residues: CASSLGTPTYEQYF.